This T cell receptor (beta chain) was found in a study of OX40 agonist ivuxolimab in advanced cancers. Overall study: Patients were treated with ivuxolimab, an agonistic anti-OX40 (CD134) antibody.

As for this clone: The antigen is unknown.

Measured with immunoSEQ multiplex PCR; TCRdb has only the in-frame clones, and not every one. The sample contains around 56,000 clones, under 90% of which appear only once. Study outcomes and limitations: Antigen targets of the expanded peripheral T cells went undetermined. Among the lowest levels of clonal expansion were found in partial responders at 0.1-3.0 mg/kg. CD4+ and CD8+ blood T cells expanded clonally by week 6 at 0.1 to 3.0 mg/kg.

The sample in question was CD4+ or CD8+ T cells sorted from blood, obtained in a trial of the OX40 agonist ivuxolimab. This receptor was identified in an adult with an advanced solid tumor such as melanoma, head and neck, liver or kidney cancer.

CDR3 loop: CAWSVLAGGRETQYF. The CDR3 nucleotides are TGTGCCTGGAGTGTACTTGCGGGGGGGCGAGAGACCCAGTACTTC. The chain recombines TRBV30 with TRBJ2-5; 9 bases are a match to TRBD2. The CDR3 covers 15 residues. CDR1 and CDR2 (germline): GTSNPN, SVGIG (reference sequence). Losses at the gene ends were 0 bases for V and 4 bases for J; bases not matched to a gene: 6.